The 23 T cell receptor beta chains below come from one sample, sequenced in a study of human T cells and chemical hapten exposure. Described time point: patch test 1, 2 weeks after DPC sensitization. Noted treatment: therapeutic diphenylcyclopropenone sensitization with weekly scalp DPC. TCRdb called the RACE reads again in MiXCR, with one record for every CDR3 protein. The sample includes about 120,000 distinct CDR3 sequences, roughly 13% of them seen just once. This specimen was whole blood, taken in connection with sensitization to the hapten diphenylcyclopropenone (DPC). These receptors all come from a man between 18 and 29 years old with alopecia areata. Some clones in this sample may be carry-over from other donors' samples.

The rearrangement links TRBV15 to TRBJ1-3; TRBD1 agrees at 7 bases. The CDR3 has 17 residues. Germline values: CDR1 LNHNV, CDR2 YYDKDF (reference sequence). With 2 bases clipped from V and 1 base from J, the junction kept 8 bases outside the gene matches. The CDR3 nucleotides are TGTGCCACCAGCAGATCCCTAGGGGGCACGTCTGGAAACACCATATATTTT. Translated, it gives CATSRSLGGTSGNTIYF.

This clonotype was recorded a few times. The CDR3 nucleotides read TGTGCCAGCAGTTTTGGGGTCAGGGGATTCGGTCAGCCCCAGCATTTT. Translating it yields CASSFGVRGFGQPQHF. This rearrangement joins TRBV28 to TRBJ1-5; the D gene is possibly TRBD1 (6 bases). The CDR3 is 16 amino acids. Germline V gives CDR1 MDHEN, CDR2 SYDVKM. Trimming cost V 3 bases and J 6 bases, with 18 bases left between them.

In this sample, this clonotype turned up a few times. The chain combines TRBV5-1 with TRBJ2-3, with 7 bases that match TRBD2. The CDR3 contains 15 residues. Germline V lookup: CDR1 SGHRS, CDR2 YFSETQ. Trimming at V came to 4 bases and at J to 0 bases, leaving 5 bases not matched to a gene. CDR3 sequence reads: CASSRTGGSTDTQYF. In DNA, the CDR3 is TGCGCCAGCAGCAGAACGGGGGGAAGCACAGATACGCAGTATTTT.

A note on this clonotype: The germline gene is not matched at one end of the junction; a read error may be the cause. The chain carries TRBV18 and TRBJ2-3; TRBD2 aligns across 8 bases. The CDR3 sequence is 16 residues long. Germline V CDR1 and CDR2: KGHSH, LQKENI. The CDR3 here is CASSPLQRGTTDTRYF. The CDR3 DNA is TGTGCCAGCTCACCACTCCAGCGGGGGACCACAGATACGCGGTATTTT.

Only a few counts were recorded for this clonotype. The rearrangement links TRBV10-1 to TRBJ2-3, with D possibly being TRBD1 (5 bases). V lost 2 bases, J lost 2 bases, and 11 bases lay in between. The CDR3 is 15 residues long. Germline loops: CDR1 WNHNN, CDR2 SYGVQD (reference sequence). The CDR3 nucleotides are TGCGCCAGCAGTGAGACCAGGGCAGTCACAGATACGCAGTATTTT. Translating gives CASSETRAVTDTQYF.

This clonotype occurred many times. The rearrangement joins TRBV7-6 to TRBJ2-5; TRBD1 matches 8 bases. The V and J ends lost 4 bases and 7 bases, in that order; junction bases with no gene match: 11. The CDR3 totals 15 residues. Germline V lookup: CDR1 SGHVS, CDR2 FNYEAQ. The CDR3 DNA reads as TGTGCCAGCAGCTGGGAGTTGGGACAGGAAGGGACCCAGTACTTC. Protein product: CASSWELGQEGTQYF.

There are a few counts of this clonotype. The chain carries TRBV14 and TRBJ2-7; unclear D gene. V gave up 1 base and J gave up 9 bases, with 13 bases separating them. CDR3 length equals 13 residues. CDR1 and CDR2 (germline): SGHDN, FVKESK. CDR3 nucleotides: TGTGCCAGCAGCCAAGGTGCAAACCGTGTGCAGTACTTC. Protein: CASSQGANRVQYF.

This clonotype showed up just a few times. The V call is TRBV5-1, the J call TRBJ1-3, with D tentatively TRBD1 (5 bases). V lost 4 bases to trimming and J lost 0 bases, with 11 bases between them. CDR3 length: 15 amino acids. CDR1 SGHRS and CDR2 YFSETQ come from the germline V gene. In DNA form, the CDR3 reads TGCGCCAGCAGCCCGGGACGGATCTCTGGAAACACCATATATTTT. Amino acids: CASSPGRISGNTIYF.

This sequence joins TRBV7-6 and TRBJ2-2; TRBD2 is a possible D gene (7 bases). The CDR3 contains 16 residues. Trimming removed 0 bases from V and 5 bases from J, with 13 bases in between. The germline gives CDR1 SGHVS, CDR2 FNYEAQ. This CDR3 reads CASSLAGGPRTGELFF. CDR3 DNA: TGTGCCAGCAGCTTAGCGGGGGGGCCTAGGACCGGGGAGCTGTTTTTT. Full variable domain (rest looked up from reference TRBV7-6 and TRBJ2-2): GAGVSQSPRYKVTKRGQDVALRCDPISGHVSLYWYRQALGQGPEFLTYFNYEAQQDKSGLPNDRFSAERPEGSISTLTIQRTEQRDSAMYRCASSLAGGPRTGELFFGEGSRLTVL.

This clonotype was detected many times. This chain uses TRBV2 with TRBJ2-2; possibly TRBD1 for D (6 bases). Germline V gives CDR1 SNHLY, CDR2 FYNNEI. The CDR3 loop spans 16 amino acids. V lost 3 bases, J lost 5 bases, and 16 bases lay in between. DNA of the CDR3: TGTGCCAGCAGTGAGAACTACAGGGTTAGGACCGGGGAGCTGTTTTTT. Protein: CASSENYRVRTGELFF.

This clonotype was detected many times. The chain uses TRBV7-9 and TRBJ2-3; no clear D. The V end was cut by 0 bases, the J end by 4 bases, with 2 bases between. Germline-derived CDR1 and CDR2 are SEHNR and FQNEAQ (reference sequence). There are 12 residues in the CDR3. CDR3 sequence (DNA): TGTGCCAGCAGCTTAGCATCAGATACGCAGTATTTT. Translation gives CASSLASDTQYF.

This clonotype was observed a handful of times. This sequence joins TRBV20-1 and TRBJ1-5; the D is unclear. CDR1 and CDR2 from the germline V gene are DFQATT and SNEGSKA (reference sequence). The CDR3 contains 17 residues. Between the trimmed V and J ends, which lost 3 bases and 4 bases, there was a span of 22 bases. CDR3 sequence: CSARGVTVPVLNQPQHF. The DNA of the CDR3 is TGCAGTGCTAGGGGTGTTACGGTTCCTGTTTTGAATCAGCCCCAGCATTTT.

Here the CDR3 reads CASSPGTVSNQPQHF. The CDR3 DNA is TGTGCCAGCTCACCCGGGACAGTTAGCAATCAGCCCCAGCATTTT. V and J are TRBV18 and TRBJ1-5; TRBD1 matches at 7 bases. The CDR3 covers 15 residues. Trimming removed 3 bases from V and 0 bases from J; junction bases left unmatched: 2. CDR1 is KGHSH, CDR2 LQKENI, per germline.

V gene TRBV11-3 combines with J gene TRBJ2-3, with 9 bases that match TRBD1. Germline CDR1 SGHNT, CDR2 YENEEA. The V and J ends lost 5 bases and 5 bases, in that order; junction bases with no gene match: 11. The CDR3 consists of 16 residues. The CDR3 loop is CASSPGQGSSVDTQYF. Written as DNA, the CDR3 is TGTGCCAGCAGCCCGGGACAGGGTTCATCGGTAGATACGCAGTATTTT.

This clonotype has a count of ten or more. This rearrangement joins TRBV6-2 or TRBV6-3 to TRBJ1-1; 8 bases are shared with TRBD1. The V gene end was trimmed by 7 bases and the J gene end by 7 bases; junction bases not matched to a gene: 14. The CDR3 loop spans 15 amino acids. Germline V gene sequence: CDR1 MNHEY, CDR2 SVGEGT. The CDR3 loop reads CASTNPRTGYFEAFF. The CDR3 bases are TGTGCCAGCACTAACCCCCGGACAGGGTACTTTGAAGCTTTCTTT.

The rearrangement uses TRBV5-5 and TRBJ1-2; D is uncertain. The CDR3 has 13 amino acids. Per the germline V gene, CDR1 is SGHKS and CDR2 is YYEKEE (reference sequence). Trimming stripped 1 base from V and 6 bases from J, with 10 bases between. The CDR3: CASSLSPVNGYTF. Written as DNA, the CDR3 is TGTGCCAGCAGCTTGTCTCCTGTCAATGGCTACACCTTC. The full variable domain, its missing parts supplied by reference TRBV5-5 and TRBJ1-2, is DAGVTQSPTHLIKTRGQQVTLRCSPISGHKSVSWYQQVLGQGPQFIFQYYEKEERGRGNFPDRFSARQFPNYSSELNVNALLLGDSALYLCASSLSPVNGYTFGSGTRLTVV.

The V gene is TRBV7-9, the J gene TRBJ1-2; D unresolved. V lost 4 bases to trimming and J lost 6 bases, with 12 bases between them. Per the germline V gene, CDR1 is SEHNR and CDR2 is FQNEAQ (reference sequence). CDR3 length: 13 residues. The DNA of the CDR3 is TGTGCCAGCAGCTCCCGAAATATGGATGGCTACACCTTC. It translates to CASSSRNMDGYTF.

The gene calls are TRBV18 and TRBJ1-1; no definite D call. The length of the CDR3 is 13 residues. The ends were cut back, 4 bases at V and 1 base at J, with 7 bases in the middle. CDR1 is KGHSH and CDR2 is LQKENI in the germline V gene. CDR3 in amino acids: CASSRVGNTEAFF. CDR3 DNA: TGTGCCAGCTCACGCGTAGGGAACACTGAAGCTTTCTTT.

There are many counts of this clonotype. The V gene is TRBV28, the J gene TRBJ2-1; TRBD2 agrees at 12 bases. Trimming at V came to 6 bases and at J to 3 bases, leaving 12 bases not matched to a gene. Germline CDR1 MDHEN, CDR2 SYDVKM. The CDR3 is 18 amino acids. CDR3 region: CASRNGRTSGVIYNEQFF. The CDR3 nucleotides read TGTGCCAGCAGAAATGGGAGGACTAGCGGGGTCATCTACAATGAGCAGTTCTTC.

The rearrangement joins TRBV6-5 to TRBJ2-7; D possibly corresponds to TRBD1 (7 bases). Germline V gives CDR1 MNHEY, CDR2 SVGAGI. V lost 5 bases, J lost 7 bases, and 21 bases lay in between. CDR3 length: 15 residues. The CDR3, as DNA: TGTGCCAGCAGTCCCGCGGGCGGGACAGCAGAGGAGCAGTACGTC. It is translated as CASSPAGGTAEEQYV.

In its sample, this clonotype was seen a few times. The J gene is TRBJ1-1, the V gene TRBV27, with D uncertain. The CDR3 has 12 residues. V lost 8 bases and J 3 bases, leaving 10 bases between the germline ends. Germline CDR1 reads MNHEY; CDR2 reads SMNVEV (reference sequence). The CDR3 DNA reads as TGTGCCAGCCGCTCCCCAGACACTGAAGCTTTCTTT. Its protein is CASRSPDTEAFF.

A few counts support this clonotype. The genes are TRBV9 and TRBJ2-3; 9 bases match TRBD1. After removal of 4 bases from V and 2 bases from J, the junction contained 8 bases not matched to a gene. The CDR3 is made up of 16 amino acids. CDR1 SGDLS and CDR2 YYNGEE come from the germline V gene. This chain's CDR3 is CASSPRTGVITDTQYF. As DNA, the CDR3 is TGTGCCAGCAGCCCAAGGACAGGGGTAATCACAGATACGCAGTATTTT.

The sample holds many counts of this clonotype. Here the CDR3 reads CASSSLRKRGPTDEQFF. The DNA of the CDR3 is TGTGCCAGCAGCTCCCTGAGGAAGCGGGGGCCAACTGATGAGCAGTTCTTC. This chain links TRBV11-2 with TRBJ2-1; 8 bases line up with TRBD2. The trim removed 4 bases at V and 8 bases at J, leaving 16 bases unmatched. Per germline, CDR1 SGHAT and CDR2 FQNNGV. This CDR3 comprises 17 residues.